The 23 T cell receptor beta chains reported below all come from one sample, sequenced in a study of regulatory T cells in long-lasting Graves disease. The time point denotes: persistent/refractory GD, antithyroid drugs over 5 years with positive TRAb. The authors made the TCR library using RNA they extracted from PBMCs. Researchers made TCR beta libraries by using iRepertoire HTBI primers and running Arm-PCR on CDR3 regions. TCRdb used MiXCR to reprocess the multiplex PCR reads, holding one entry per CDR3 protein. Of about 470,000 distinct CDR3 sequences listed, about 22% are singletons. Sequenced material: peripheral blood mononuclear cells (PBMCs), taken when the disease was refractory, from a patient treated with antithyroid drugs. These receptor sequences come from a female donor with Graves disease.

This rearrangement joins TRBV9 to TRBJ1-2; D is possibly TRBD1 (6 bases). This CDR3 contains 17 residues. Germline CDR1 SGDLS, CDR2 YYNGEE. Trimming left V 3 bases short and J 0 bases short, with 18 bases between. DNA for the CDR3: TGTGCCAGCAGCGAACACTTCCAGGGGAACCCTAACTATGGCTACACCTTC. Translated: CASSEHFQGNPNYGYTF.

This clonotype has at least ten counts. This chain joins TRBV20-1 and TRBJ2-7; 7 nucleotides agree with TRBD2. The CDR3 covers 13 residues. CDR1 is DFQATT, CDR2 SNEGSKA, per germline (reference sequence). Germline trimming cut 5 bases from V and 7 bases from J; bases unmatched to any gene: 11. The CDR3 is CSAGDREVGEQYF. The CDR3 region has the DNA TGCAGTGCTGGGGACCGGGAGGTAGGGGAGCAGTACTTC.

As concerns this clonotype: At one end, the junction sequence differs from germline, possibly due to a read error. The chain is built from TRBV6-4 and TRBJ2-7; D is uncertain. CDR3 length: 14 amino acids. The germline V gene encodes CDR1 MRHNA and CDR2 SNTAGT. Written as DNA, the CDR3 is TGTGCCAGCAGTTACTCCAAAGCGAACTACGAGCAGTACTTC. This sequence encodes CASSYSKANYEQYF.

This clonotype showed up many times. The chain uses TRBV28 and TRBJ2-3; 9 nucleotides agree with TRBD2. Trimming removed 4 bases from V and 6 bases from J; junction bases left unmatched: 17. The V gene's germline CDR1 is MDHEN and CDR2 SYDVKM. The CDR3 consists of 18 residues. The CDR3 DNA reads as TGTGCCAGCAGTTCCCTAGCGGGACCGACCTTTCAGGGGGATACGCAGTATTTT. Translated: CASSSLAGPTFQGDTQYF.

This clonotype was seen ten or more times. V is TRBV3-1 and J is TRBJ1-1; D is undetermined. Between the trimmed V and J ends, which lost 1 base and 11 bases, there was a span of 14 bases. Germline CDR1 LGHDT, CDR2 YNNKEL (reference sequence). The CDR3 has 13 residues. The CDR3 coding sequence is TGTGCCAGCAGCCAAGGGGCGGCAGCCTCGGCTTTCTTT. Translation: CASSQGAAASAFF.

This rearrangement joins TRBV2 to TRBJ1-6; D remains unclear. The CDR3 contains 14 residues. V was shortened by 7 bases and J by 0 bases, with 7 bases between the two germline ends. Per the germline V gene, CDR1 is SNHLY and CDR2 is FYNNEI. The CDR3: CASMKSSYNSPLHF. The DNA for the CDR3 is TGTGCCAGCATGAAAAGCTCCTATAATTCACCCCTCCACTTT.

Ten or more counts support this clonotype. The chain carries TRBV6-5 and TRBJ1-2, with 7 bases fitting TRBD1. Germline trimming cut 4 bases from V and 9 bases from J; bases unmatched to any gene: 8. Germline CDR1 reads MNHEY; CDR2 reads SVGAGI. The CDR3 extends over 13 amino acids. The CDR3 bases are TGTGCCAGCAGTTCACCCGGGACAGAGAGCTACACCTTC. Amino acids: CASSSPGTESYTF.

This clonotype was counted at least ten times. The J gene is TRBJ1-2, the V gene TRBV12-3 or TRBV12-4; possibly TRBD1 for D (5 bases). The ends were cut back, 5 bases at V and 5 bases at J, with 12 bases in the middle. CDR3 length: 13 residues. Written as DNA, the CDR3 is TGTGCCAGCAGTCCAGACAGCGAATATGGCTACACCTTC. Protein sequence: CASSPDSEYGYTF.

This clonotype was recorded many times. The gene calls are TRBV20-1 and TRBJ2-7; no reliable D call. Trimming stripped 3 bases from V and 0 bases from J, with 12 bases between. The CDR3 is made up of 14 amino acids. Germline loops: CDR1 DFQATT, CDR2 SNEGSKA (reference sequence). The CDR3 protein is CSASPRLLSYEQYF. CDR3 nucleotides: TGCAGTGCTAGCCCTCGACTGCTCTCCTACGAGCAGTACTTC.

The chain's CDR3 is CASSISPAMNTEAFF. The CDR3 region has the DNA TGTGCCAGTAGTATATCCCCAGCCATGAACACTGAAGCTTTCTTT. The V gene is TRBV19, the J gene TRBJ1-1; D ambiguous. The CDR3 runs to 15 residues. V gave up 2 bases and J gave up 0 bases, with 10 bases separating them. CDR1 is LNHDA, CDR2 SQIVND, per germline (reference sequence).

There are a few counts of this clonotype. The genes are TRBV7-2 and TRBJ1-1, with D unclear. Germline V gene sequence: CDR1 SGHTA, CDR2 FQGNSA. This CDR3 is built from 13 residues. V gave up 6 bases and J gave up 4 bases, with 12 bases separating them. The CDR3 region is CASRREPSTEAFF. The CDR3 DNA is TGTGCCAGCAGGAGGGAGCCGTCCACTGAAGCTTTCTTT.

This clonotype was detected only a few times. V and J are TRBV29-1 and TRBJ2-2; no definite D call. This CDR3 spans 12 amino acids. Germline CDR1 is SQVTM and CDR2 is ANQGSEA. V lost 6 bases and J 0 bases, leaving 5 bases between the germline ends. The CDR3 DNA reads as TGCAGCGTAACAACGAACACCGGGGAGCTGTTTTTT. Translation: CSVTTNTGELFF.

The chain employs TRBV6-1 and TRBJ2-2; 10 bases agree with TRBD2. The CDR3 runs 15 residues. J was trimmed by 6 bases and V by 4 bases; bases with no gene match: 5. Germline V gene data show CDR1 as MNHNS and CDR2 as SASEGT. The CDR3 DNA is TGTGCCAGCAGTGTCCTAGCGGGAGCGGCCGGGGAGCTGTTTTTT. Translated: CASSVLAGAAGELFF.

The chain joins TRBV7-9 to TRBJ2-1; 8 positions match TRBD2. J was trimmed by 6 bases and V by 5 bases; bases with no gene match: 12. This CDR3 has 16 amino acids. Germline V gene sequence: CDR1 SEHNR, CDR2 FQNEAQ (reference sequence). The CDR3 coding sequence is TGTGCCAGCAGCCCCAACGGCGGGGGGCCTGTCAATGAGCAGTTCTTC. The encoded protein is CASSPNGGGPVNEQFF.

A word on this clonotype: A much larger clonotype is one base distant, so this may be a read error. The CDR3: CTSSLLVGYEQYF. The CDR3 coding sequence is TGTACCAGCAGTTTACTAGTTGGCTACGAGCAGTACTTC. The genes are TRBV27 and TRBJ2-7, with a possible D match to TRBD2 (5 bases). The CDR3 covers 13 residues. Germline-derived CDR1 and CDR2 are MNHEY and SMNVEV (reference sequence).

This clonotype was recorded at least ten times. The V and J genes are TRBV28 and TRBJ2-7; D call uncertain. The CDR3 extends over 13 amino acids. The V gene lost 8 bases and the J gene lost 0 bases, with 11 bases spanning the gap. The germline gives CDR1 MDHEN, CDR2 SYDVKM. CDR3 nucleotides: TGTGCCAGCGCCCCGACGGTCTCCTACGAGCAGTACTTC. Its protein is CASAPTVSYEQYF.

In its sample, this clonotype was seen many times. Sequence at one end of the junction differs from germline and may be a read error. This chain's CDR3 is CASSFWTGNSEAFF. CDR3 DNA sequence: TGTGCCAGCAGTTTTTGGACAGGGAACTCTGAAGCTTTCTTT. The rearrangement joins TRBV12-3 or TRBV12-4 to TRBJ1-1; 8 nucleotides agree with TRBD1. The CDR3 has 14 residues.

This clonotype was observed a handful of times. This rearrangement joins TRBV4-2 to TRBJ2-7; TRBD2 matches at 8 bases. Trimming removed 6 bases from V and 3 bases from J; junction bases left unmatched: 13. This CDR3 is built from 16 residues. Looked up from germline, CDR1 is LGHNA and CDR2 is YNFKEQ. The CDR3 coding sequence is TGTGCCAGCAGTACGAGCACCGGGACTAGGGACTACGAGCAGTACTTC. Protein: CASSTSTGTRDYEQYF.

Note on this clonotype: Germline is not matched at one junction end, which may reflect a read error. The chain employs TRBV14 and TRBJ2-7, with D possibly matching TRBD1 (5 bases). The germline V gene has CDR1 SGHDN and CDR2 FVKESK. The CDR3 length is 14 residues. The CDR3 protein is CASSQDQGPGEQYF. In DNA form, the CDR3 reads TGCGCCAGCAGCCAAGATCAGGGTCCGGGCGAGCAGTACTTC.

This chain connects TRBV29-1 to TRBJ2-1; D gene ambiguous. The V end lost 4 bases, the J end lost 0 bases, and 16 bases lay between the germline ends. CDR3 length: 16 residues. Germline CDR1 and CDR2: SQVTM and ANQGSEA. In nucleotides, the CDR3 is TGCAGCGTTGGGATTCCTGAGACATACTCCTACAATGAGCAGTTCTTC. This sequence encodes CSVGIPETYSYNEQFF.

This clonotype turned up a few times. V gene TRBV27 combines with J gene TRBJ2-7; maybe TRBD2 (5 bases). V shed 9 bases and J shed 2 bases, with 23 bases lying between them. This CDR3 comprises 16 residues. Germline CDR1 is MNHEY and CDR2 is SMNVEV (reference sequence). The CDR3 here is CASLSTRGPKPYEQYF. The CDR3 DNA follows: TGTGCCAGTCTCTCTACGCGCGGGCCTAAACCCTACGAGCAGTACTTC.

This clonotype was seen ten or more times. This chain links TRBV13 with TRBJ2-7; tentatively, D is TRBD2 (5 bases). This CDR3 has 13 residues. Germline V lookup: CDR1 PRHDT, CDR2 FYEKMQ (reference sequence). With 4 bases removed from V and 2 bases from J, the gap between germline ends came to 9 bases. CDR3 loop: CASSSRDPYEQYF. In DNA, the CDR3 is TGTGCCAGCAGCTCCCGGGATCCCTACGAGCAGTACTTC.

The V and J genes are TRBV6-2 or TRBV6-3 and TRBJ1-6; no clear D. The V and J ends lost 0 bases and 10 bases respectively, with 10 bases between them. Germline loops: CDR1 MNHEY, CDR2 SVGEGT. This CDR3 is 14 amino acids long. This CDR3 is CASSYSRVGSPLHF. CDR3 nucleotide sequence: TGTGCCAGCAGTTACTCGCGGGTTGGGTCACCCCTCCACTTT.